The 11 T cell receptor beta chains given below trace back to one sample, sequenced in a study of T cell responses to AZD1222 COVID-19 vaccine. Data came from immunoSEQ multiplex PCR; TCRdb stores just in-frame clones and leaves some out. This sample carries more than 120,000 clones, approximately 89% of them seen once, and the ten largest clones take under 2%. Sequenced here: peripheral blood, sampled 28 days after the second AZD1222 dose. These receptors were obtained from an adult who received the AZD1222 COVID-19 vaccine.

The CDR3 DNA reads as TGTGCCAGCAGTTCCCAGGACAATAACTATGGCTACACCTTC. Residues: CASSSQDNNYGYTF. The J gene is TRBJ1-2, the V gene TRBV27; a possible D gene is TRBD1 (5 bases). Germline loops: CDR1 MNHEY, CDR2 SMNVEV (reference sequence). CDR3 size: 14 residues. Between the trimmed V and J ends, which lost 4 bases and 1 base, there was a span of 10 bases.

The V gene is TRBV7-9, the J gene TRBJ2-5; 14 bases are a match to TRBD2. CDR3 length: 17 residues. CDR1 is SEHNR and CDR2 is FQNEAQ in the germline V gene (reference sequence). V was clipped by 5 bases and J by 1 base; unmatched bases: 6. The CDR3 spells CASSAGLAGESQETQYF. CDR3 nucleotides: TGTGCCAGCAGCGCGGGACTAGCGGGAGAATCCCAAGAGACCCAGTACTTC. Drawing the rest from reference TRBV7-9 and TRBJ2-5, the complete variable domain is DTGVSQNPRHKITKRGQNVTFRCDPISEHNRLYWYRQTLGQGPEFLTYFQNEAQLEKSRLLSDRFSAERPKGSFSTLEIQRTEQGDSAMYLCASSAGLAGESQETQYFGPGTRLLVL.

The chain has TRBV4-1 and TRBJ2-7; TRBD1 might be the D (5 bases). CDR1 and CDR2 (germline): MGHRA, YSYEKL. Trimming removed 1 base at V and 0 bases at J, with 13 bases between. This CDR3 comprises 16 residues. CDR3 DNA: TGCGCCAGCAGCCAAGGGAGACAGATAAGCTCCTACGAGCAGTACTTC. It encodes CASSQGRQISSYEQYF.

This chain uses TRBV19 with TRBJ1-1; D is unresolved. CDR3 size: 11 residues. Trimming shortened V by 5 bases and J by 0 bases, and 1 base separated the two germline ends. Germline V CDR1 and CDR2: LNHDA, SQIVND (reference sequence). The CDR3 bases are TGTGCCAGTAGTGTGAACACTGAAGCTTTCTTT. This gives the protein CASSVNTEAFF.

This clone was counted a single time. The J gene is TRBJ2-7, the V gene TRBV5-1; 10 positions agree with TRBD1. The J segment lost 2 bases and the V segment lost 4 bases, leaving 6 bases of the junction unmatched. The CDR3 extends over 15 amino acids. The V gene's germline CDR1 is SGHRS and CDR2 YFSETQ. The CDR3 DNA is TGCGCCAGCAGCCTGGAGGGACAGGGGCCCTACGAGCAGTACTTC. Translating it yields CASSLEGQGPYEQYF.

The rearrangement joins TRBV4-3 to TRBJ2-7, with D tentatively TRBD1 (6 bases). The CDR3 has 15 amino acids. The germline V gene encodes CDR1 LGHNA and CDR2 YSLEER. Trimming stripped 0 bases from V and 3 bases from J, with 12 bases between. The CDR3 coding sequence is TGCGCCAGCAGCCAAGAGCCCAGGGACAACTACGAGCAGTACTTC. Protein sequence: CASSQEPRDNYEQYF.

This sequence joins TRBV10-3 and TRBJ2-2; 12 bases align to TRBD2. The ends lost 4 bases at V and 1 base at J; junction bases unmatched: 4. CDR1 is ENHRY and CDR2 is SYGVKD in the germline V gene. The CDR3 runs 17 residues. The CDR3 coding sequence is TGTGCCATCAGTGCTAGCGGGAGGGCCAGGAACACCGGGGAGCTGTTTTTT. It specifies CAISASGRARNTGELFF.

The chain links TRBV6-5 to TRBJ1-1; no clear D. Looked up from germline, CDR1 is MNHEY and CDR2 is SVGAGI. The CDR3 extends over 15 amino acids. Trimming removed 0 bases at V and 0 bases at J, with 8 bases between. The CDR3 loop is CASSYSLVLNTEAFF. The CDR3 coding sequence is TGTGCCAGCAGTTACTCGTTGGTTTTGAACACTGAAGCTTTCTTT.

V and J are TRBV5-1 and TRBJ2-7; D unresolved. In germline, CDR1 is SGHRS, CDR2 YFSETQ. This CDR3 has 11 amino acids. The V gene lost 4 bases and the J gene lost 5 bases, with 7 bases spanning the gap. CDR3 amino acids: CASSVGNEQYF. Written as DNA, the CDR3 is TGCGCCAGCAGCGTCGGTAACGAGCAGTACTTC. Full variable domain (remainder filled in from reference TRBV5-1 and TRBJ2-7): KAGVTQTPRYLIKTRGQQVTLSCSPISGHRSVSWYQQTPGQGLQFLFEYFSETQRNKGNFPGRFSGRQFSNSRSEMNVSTLELGDSALYLCASSVGNEQYFGPGTRLTVT.

The V call is TRBV23-1, the J call TRBJ1-5, with 7 bases lining up with TRBD1. TRBV23-1 is an open reading frame, and its role is uncertain. The junction had 3 bases not matched to a gene; V was cut back by 2 bases and J by 2 bases. The CDR3 consists of 15 residues. The CDR3 spells CASSQPTGGNQPQHF. In DNA form, the CDR3 reads TGCGCCAGCAGTCAACCTACAGGGGGCAATCAGCCCCAGCATTTT.

This sequence joins TRBV5-4 and TRBJ1-3, with D unclear. CDR3 length: 17 amino acids. CDR1 is SGHNT, CDR2 YYREEE, per germline (reference sequence). V lost 3 bases to trimming and J lost 0 bases, with 16 bases between them. This CDR3 reads CASSWRHLTSSGNTIYF. CDR3 sequence (DNA): TGTGCCAGCAGCTGGAGACACTTGACTTCCTCTGGAAACACCATATATTTT. Combining the CDR3 with reference TRBV5-4 and TRBJ1-3 gives the whole variable domain ETGVTQSPTHLIKTRGQQVTLRCSSQSGHNTVSWYQQALGQGPQFIFQYYREEENGRGNFPPRFSGLQFPNYSSELNVNALELDDSALYLCASSWRHLTSSGNTIYFGEGSWLTVV.